Below, 20 T cell receptor beta chains from the same sample are listed, as sequenced in a study of cytomegalovirus exposure and HLA in healthy donors. Researchers ran the PCR with 60 Vbeta and 13 Jbeta primers. TCRdb's copy holds only in-frame clones and misses some; the assay was immunoSEQ multiplex PCR. In the table there are 300,000 or so clones, approximately 84% of which are singletons. The sample comprised PBMCs. The source is a woman aged 40 to 49 in good health and CMV-seropositive.

The rearrangement links TRBV12-5 to TRBJ2-5; 8 nucleotides align to TRBD2. Germline lookup yields CDR1 LGHNT and CDR2 FRNRAP. V lost 1 base to trimming and J lost 2 bases; unmatched junction nucleotides: 3. CDR3 length: 15 residues. In DNA, the CDR3 is TGTGCTAGTGGTTTGGCTGGGACTAGTCAAGAGACCCAGTACTTC. Protein sequence: CASGLAGTSQETQYF.

The CDR3 region has the DNA TGTGCCAGTAGTCTTATCTCAGGGGAAGGCAATCAGCCCCAGCATTTT. Translating it yields CASSLISGEGNQPQHF. The V gene is TRBV19, the J gene TRBJ1-5; D is possibly TRBD1 (6 bases). The CDR3 runs to 16 residues. Trimming pared 5 bases from V and 2 bases from J, leaving 16 bases between. Germline lookup yields CDR1 LNHDA and CDR2 SQIVND (reference sequence).

CDR3 protein: CASSRQGAWNTEAFF. CDR3 DNA sequence: TGTGCCAGTAGTAGACAGGGGGCTTGGAACACTGAAGCTTTCTTT. V is TRBV19 and J is TRBJ1-1; 10 nucleotides line up with TRBD1. CDR1 is LNHDA, CDR2 SQIVND, per germline (reference sequence). The CDR3 is 15 amino acids. With 4 bases clipped from V and 1 base from J, the junction kept 3 bases outside the gene matches. Together with reference TRBV19 and TRBJ1-1, the CDR3 gives the full variable domain: DGGITQSPKYLFRKEGQNVTLSCEQNLNHDAMYWYRQDPGQGLRLIYYSQIVNDFQKGDIAEGYSVSREKKESFPLTVTSAQKNPTAFYLCASSRQGAWNTEAFFGQGTRLTVV.

The chain uses TRBV28 and TRBJ1-2; 12 nucleotides line up with TRBD1. After removal of 5 bases from V and 7 bases from J, the junction contained 8 bases not matched to a gene. Germline V CDR1 and CDR2: MDHEN, SYDVKM. This CDR3 has 15 residues. The CDR3 nucleotides read TGTGCCAGCAGTACTGCCGGGACAGGGGGCCTTGGCTACACCTTC. This codes for CASSTAGTGGLGYTF.

The genes are TRBV19 and TRBJ2-3; 10 bases fit TRBD2. Trimming removed 0 bases from V and 0 bases from J; junction bases left unmatched: 9. The germline V gene encodes CDR1 LNHDA and CDR2 SQIVND (reference sequence). The CDR3 is 19 amino acids. DNA of the CDR3: TGTGCCAGTAGTATAGATGCTAGCGGGAGACTTGCTAGCACAGATACGCAGTATTTT. Its translation: CASSIDASGRLASTDTQYF.

The rearrangement links TRBV28 to TRBJ1-4; 10 bases map to TRBD1. Losses at the gene ends were 3 bases for V and 7 bases for J; bases not matched to a gene: 5. This CDR3 has 15 amino acids. Germline assignment: CDR1 MDHEN and CDR2 SYDVKM. This CDR3 reads CASSFLGQGFEKLFF. The CDR3 coding sequence is TGTGCCAGCAGTTTTTTGGGACAGGGGTTTGAAAAACTGTTTTTT. Full variable domain (missing parts from reference TRBV28 and TRBJ1-4): DVKVTQSSRYLVKRTGEKVFLECVQDMDHENMFWYRQDPGLGLRLIYFSYDVKMKEKGDIPEGYSVSREKKERFSLILESASTNQTSMYLCASSFLGQGFEKLFFGSGTQLSVL.

V and J are TRBV30 and TRBJ1-2, with TRBD1 matching 9 bases. The ends lost 4 bases at V and 7 bases at J; junction bases unmatched: 16. This CDR3 contains 16 residues. CDR1 GTSNPN and CDR2 SVGIG come from the germline V gene (reference sequence). The CDR3 DNA sequence: TGTGCCTGGACACTGAACGGATGGACAGGGGAAAGTGGCTACACCTTC. Amino acids: CAWTLNGWTGESGYTF.

The CDR3 here is CASIGAGEGTDTQYF. The CDR3 bases are TGTGCCAGCATAGGGGCGGGGGAGGGCACAGATACGCAGTATTTT. The chain employs TRBV6-5 and TRBJ2-3, with TRBD2 identical over 7 bases. This CDR3 has 15 amino acids. V lost 7 bases, J lost 1 base, and 8 bases stayed unmatched. CDR1 and CDR2 from the germline V gene are MNHEY and SVGAGI.

In its sample, this clone was seen a few times. The junction differs from germline at one of its ends, possibly a read error. The chain is built from TRBV12-5 and TRBJ2-4, with 10 bases matching TRBD1. There are 17 residues in the CDR3. Germline V gives CDR1 LGHNT, CDR2 FRNRAP. The DNA of the CDR3 is TGTGCTAGTGGTTACACCGGGACAGGGGTAGCCAAAAACAGTCAGTACTTC. Protein product: CASGYTGTGVAKNSQYF.

This clone was detected only a few times. The V call is TRBV23-1, the J call TRBJ2-7, with 7 bases identical to TRBD2. TRBV23-1 is an ORF for which the function is uncertain. The CDR3 is 13 residues long. V was pared by 9 bases and J by 2 bases, with 7 bases of the junction left unmatched. This CDR3 reads CARNIGGTYEQYF. DNA of the CDR3: TGCGCCAGAAACATCGGGGGGACCTACGAGCAGTACTTC.

This chain uses TRBV28 with TRBJ1-5; D is ambiguous. With 6 bases removed from V and 2 bases from J, the gap between germline ends came to 11 bases. From germline, CDR1 is MDHEN and CDR2 SYDVKM. This CDR3 has 14 amino acids. The CDR3 is CASSLRDGNQPQHF. The CDR3 nucleotides are TGTGCCAGCAGCCTCCGGGATGGCAATCAGCCCCAGCATTTT.

This clone showed up just a few times. V and J are TRBV5-6 and TRBJ2-5; 9 positions agree with TRBD1. Trimming at V came to 4 bases and at J to 7 bases, leaving 14 bases not matched to a gene. Germline CDR1 reads SGHDT; CDR2 reads YYEEEE. The CDR3 contains 16 residues. CDR3 in DNA: TGTGCCAGCAGCCTGTTACAGGGGGCGCGAGGTGCGACCCAGTACTTC. It encodes CASSLLQGARGATQYF.

The rearrangement uses TRBV6-6 and TRBJ1-4, with 9 bases identical to TRBD1. The CDR3 contains 15 residues. The germline gives CDR1 MNHNY, CDR2 SVGAGI (reference sequence). Trimming removed 6 bases from V and 4 bases from J; junction bases left unmatched: 6. The CDR3 DNA reads TGTGCCAGCAGGGGACAGGGTGGGATTAATGAAAAACTGTTTTTT. Translated, it gives CASRGQGGINEKLFF.

The chain uses TRBV5-4 and TRBJ2-4, with D unresolved. The germline gives CDR1 SGHNT, CDR2 YYREEE (reference sequence). The CDR3 spans 16 residues. Trimming took 4 bases from V and 0 from J, leaving 14 bases between them. In nucleotides, the CDR3 is TGTGCCAGCAGCCACTTGGGCAGTGAAGCCAAAAACATTCAGTACTTC. Translation gives CASSHLGSEAKNIQYF.

The chain uses TRBV6-1 and TRBJ1-6; the match to TRBD1 covers 10 bases. Losses at the gene ends were 3 bases for V and 9 bases for J; bases not matched to a gene: 11. CDR1 MNHNS and CDR2 SASEGT come from the germline V gene. CDR3 length equals 17 residues. CDR3 sequence: CASSDDSPGQGTSPLHF. As DNA, the CDR3 is TGTGCCAGCAGTGATGACTCCCCGGGACAGGGGACTTCACCCCTCCACTTT.

This clone was observed once. The chain joins TRBV5-5 to TRBJ2-1; tentatively, D is TRBD1 (5 bases). V was trimmed by 1 base and J by 8 bases, leaving 10 bases between them. CDR3 length equals 13 residues. The V gene's germline CDR1 is SGHKS and CDR2 YYEKEE (reference sequence). CDR3 DNA sequence: TGTGCCAGCAGCTTGCCAGGGTTTTATGAGCAGTTCTTC. Amino acids: CASSLPGFYEQFF.

This clone was seen only once. This chain links TRBV7-6 with TRBJ1-5, with TRBD1 identical over 10 bases. The CDR3 has 15 amino acids. Germline assignment: CDR1 SGHVS and CDR2 FNYEAQ. V shed 1 base and J 4 bases; nucleotides not matched to a gene: 1. DNA of the CDR3: TGTGCCAGCAGCTTAGGGGACAGGGGAAATCAGCCCCAGCATTTT. The encoded protein is CASSLGDRGNQPQHF.

The chain is built from TRBV10-1 and TRBJ1-2; unclear D gene. Germline-derived CDR1 and CDR2 are WNHNN and SYGVQD (reference sequence). This CDR3 contains 11 residues. V gave up 8 bases and J gave up 5 bases, with 9 bases separating them. CDR3 residues: CASSGFYGYTF. The CDR3, as DNA: TGCGCCAGCTCCGGGTTTTATGGCTACACCTTC.

As to this clone: Other DNA sequences in this sample translate to the same CDR3. The CDR3 loop reads CASSATGGQGTYGYTF. Here the CDR3 DNA reads TGTGCCAGCAGTGCTACGGGGGGACAGGGGACCTATGGCTACACCTTC. The J gene is TRBJ1-2, the V gene TRBV6-1; 10 positions match TRBD1. The CDR3 is 16 amino acids. From germline, CDR1 is MNHNS and CDR2 SASEGT. V lost 4 bases, J lost 4 bases, and 9 bases stayed unmatched.

The chain uses TRBV28 and TRBJ1-3; possible D gene TRBD1, 5 bases. Germline CDR1 reads MDHEN; CDR2 reads SYDVKM. The CDR3 totals 14 residues. V lost 7 bases to trimming and J lost 4 bases, with 14 bases between them. CDR3 bases: TGTGCCAGCATCCTGGGGGGGACCGGAAACACCATATATTTT. This sequence encodes CASILGGTGNTIYF.